These 3 T cell receptor beta chains were sequenced from one sample in a study of T cell repertoires in cytomegalovirus infection. No antigen is known for these receptors. TCRdb re-called the reads with MiXCR, one entry per CDR3 protein. Of about 110,000 distinct CDR3 sequences listed, around 28% are singletons. The sample here was CD8+ T cells from cultured PBMCs, taken from culture after CMV antigen stimulation. The source is a human donor in good health (CMV status not recorded). Some clones in this sample may be carry-over from other donors' samples.

The chain has TRBV12-5 and TRBJ1-5; possible D gene TRBD1, 5 bases. Germline lookup yields CDR1 LGHNT and CDR2 FRNRAP. V was pared by 1 base and J by 4 bases, with 11 bases between. The CDR3 sequence is 15 residues long. CDR3 bases: TGTGCTAGTGGTTTGGCAGACAGAGGGAATCAGCCCCAGCATTTT. Translation gives CASGLADRGNQPQHF.

The chain recombines TRBV28 with TRBJ1-1; unclear D gene. This CDR3 region has 16 residues. Germline CDR1 and CDR2: MDHEN and SYDVKM. V was pared by 2 bases and J by 1 base, with 14 bases between. The CDR3 DNA reads as TGTGCCAGCAGTTTAACAACCGGACGGGCGAACACTGAAGCTTTCTTT. Translating gives CASSLTTGRANTEAFF.

Concerning this clonotype: This could be a read error, since a much larger clone is one nucleotide away. The V and J genes are TRBV7-9 and TRBJ2-3; D gene uncertain. Germline loops: CDR1 SEHNR, CDR2 FQNEAQ (reference sequence). This CDR3 contains 12 residues. Here the CDR3 reads CTSSLVSDTQYF. As DNA, the CDR3 is TGTACCAGCAGCTTAGTCTCAGATACGCAGTATTTT.